This TCR delta chain was observed in a study of gamma-delta chains in newborns, infants, children (dated by TCRdb to the late 2010s). With respect to the entire study: According to the study title, microbial exposure causes polyclonal expansion of innate gammadelta T cells right after birth. The study examined the way microbial exposure affected innate gammadelta T cell populations in human newborns right after birth.

This clone is termed medium-sized (0.01 to 0.1%). What antigen it recognizes has not been identified. No base quality information exists; no much larger clone differs at one position. In the same sample, other DNA sequences code for this CDR3. CDR1 and CDR2, looked up from the germline V gene, are TSWWSYY and QGS. V trim: 2 bases; J trim: 1 base; unmatched bases: 17. The CDR3 has 21 amino acids, counting the end cysteine and phenylalanine. Of the read, only the CDR3 DNA is kept; its 63 bases are in frame from base 1. The data were produced on an Illumina MiSeq. Via CATT, TCRdb reprocessed the public reads, and rows with identical DNA were then joined. Recorded for this sample are around 5,000 delta-chain clones; approximately 14% of them occurred a single time. 20% to 25% of the sample is taken by the ten largest.

The source is a child who was a newborn, infant or young child, either healthy, febrile or measles-vaccinated (not recorded which). The sequence is built from TRDV1 and TRDJ1; TRDD3 matches 12 bases in the middle. Specimen: blood, collected at baseline. The CDR3 in this case is CALGESRATGGYRLVTDKLIF. The DNA reads TGTGCTCTTGGGGAAAGCAGGGCCACTGGGGGATACAGGTTAGTCACCGATAAACTCATCTTT.